The clone carrying this T cell receptor (beta chain) occurred a few times. As yet, its antigen is unknown. The data are from a study of human thymus T cells. Findings and caveats of the study: Thymic repertoires from unrelated individuals overlapped highly, related research reported.

Using immunoSEQ multiplex PCR, the repertoire was profiled, and TCRdb retains in-frame clones only, with some absent. Among some 120,000 clones listed, around 94% were seen once. Germline CDR1 and CDR2: MDHEN and SYDVKM. This CDR3 comprises 14 residues. V dropped 4 bases and J dropped 5 bases, with 9 bases sitting between them. In corrective heart surgery, resections were taken, and these provided the thymus tissue. Those donating were healthy Finnish infants in corrective surgery for congenital heart defects. The sequenced sample consisted of thymus tissue. The sequence was obtained from a boy under two years old with a congenital heart defect but otherwise immunologically healthy. V usage is TRBV28 and J usage is TRBJ1-6; possible D gene TRBD1, 6 bases. The chain's CDR3 is CASSSPGDNSPLHF. CDR3 nucleotide sequence: TGTGCCAGCAGTTCCCCAGGGGATAATTCACCCCTCCACTTT.